The entry below gives a single TCR beta chain sequence along with its context. The antigen is unknown. TCRdb reprocessed the multiplex PCR reads with MiXCR, giving one entry per CDR3 protein. The repertoire holds approximately 90,000 distinct CDR3 sequences, with about 27% as singletons. This sample stems from a study of breast tumors, draining lymph nodes, adjacent tissues. General study results and limits: Luminal-like breast cancer showed significantly higher tumor–nontumor repertoire similarity than basal-like. Data fit most tumor T cells coming from lymph node, expanding in tumor. Tumor TCR diversity was below lymph nodes but above nontumor tissue. Tumor T cell lymph node origin was a supported hypothesis, not proven.

Axillary draining lymph nodes of breast cancer patients supplied the node samples. This TCR came from a female donor with breast cancer. Some clones in this sample may be carry-over from other donors' samples. Sequencing used axillary lymph node tissue.

Here the CDR3 reads CASSPGKLGLNTEAFF. Here the CDR3 DNA reads TGTGCCAGCAGCCCGGGAAAGCTTGGGCTGAACACTGAAGCTTTCTTT. This chain joins TRBV7-9 and TRBJ1-1; D is ambiguous. Germline CDR1 SEHNR, CDR2 FQNEAQ (reference sequence). The length of the CDR3 is 16 residues. V was shortened by 5 bases and J by 0 bases, with 16 bases between the two germline ends.